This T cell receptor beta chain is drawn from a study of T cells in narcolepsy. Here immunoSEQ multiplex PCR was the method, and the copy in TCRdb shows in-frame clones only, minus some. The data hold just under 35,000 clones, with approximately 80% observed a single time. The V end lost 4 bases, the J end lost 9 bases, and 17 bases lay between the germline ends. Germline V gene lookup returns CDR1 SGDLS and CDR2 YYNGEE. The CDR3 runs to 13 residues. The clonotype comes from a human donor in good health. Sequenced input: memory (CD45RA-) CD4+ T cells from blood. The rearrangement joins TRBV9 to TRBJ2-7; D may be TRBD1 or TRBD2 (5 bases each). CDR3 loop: CASSPQPGRAQYF. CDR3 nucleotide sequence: TGTGCCAGCAGCCCCCAGCCGGGGCGTGCGCAGTACTTC.